The T cell receptor beta chain under discussion was sequenced for a study of shared clonotypes between healthy human individuals. This clone was observed a few times. V shed 2 bases and J shed 1 base, with 12 bases lying between them. The CDR3 runs 16 residues. The germline CDR1 and CDR2 sequences are SGHRS and YFSETQ. Profiling relied on immunoSEQ multiplex PCR, and the TCRdb table lists in-frame clones only, not all of them. The data show roughly 1,000,000 clones, 78% seen once. The chain has TRBV5-1 and TRBJ2-2; D gene ambiguous. The source is a man aged 18 to 29 in good health. Some clones in this sample may be carry-over from other donors' samples. The sample comprised memory CD4+ T cells from PBMCs. Subset in this sample: CD45RA-negative fraction. CDR3 sequence: CASSLIAGLNTGELFF. CDR3 in DNA: TGCGCCAGCAGCTTAATCGCAGGCCTGAACACCGGGGAGCTGTTTTTT.